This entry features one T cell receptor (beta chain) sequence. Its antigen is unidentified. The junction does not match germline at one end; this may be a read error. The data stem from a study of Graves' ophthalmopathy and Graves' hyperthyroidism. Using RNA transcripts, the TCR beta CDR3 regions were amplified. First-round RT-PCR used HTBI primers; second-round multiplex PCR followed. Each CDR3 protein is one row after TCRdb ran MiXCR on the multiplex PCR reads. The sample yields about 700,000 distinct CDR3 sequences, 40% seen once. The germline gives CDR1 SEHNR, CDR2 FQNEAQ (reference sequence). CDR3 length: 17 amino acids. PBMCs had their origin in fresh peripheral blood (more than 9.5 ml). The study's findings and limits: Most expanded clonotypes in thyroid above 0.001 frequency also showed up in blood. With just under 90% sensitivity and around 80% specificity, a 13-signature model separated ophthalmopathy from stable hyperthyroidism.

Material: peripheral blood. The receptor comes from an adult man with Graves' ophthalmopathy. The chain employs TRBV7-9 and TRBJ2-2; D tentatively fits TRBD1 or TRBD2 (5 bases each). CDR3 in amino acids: CASSLVSGTTLTGELFF. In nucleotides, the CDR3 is TGTGCCAGCAGTTTAGTCTCGGGGACGACGTTGACCGGGGAGCTGTTTTTT. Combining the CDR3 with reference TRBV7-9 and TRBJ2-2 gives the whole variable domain DTGVSQNPRHKITKRGQNVTFRCDPISEHNRLYWYRQTLGQGPEFLTYFQNEAQLEKSRLLSDRFSAERPKGSFSTLEIQRTEQGDSAMYLCASSLVSGTTLTGELFFGEGSRLTVL.